The entry below describes one T cell receptor (beta chain). Antigen: not known. This record comes from a study of read filtering for tumor transcriptome and immune sequencing. Study as a whole: Mean patient age was roughly 72 years, range roughly 40 to 80; 17 male, around 14 female. IR-seq gave about 3.5 to 11 million TCR reads per sample; RNA-seq gave roughly 80 to 1,300.

V lost 4 bases and J lost 1, with 10 bases in between. The CDR3 has 14 residues. General observations from the study: Approximately 80% of IR-seq clonotypes had one read, totaling about 3.5% of reads; RNA-seq: approximately 75% and 45%. Without single-read clonotypes, shared clonotype proportions correlated more between IR-seq and RNA-seq.

This library used approximately 390 ng RNA and molecular barcoded adaptors spanning alpha/delta and beta/gamma chains. From the reads, TCRdb called clonotypes with MiXCR, one entry per CDR3 protein. Of over 25,000 distinct CDR3 sequences in the sample, under 15% are singletons; the top ten hold about 45%. The rearrangement joins TRBV23-1 to TRBJ2-5; weak D call: TRBD1 (5 bases). TRBV23-1 is sorted into the ORF group, with uncertain function. Sequencing input: a population of CD138-negative cells sorted from bone marrow. The sequence derives from a donor aged 40 or older with multiple myeloma. The CDR3 here is CASSPSDSQETQYF. As DNA, the CDR3 is TGCGCCAGCAGTCCCTCAGACAGCCAAGAGACCCAGTACTTC.